The 16 T cell receptor beta chains in this list originate from one sample, sequenced in a study of CD8+ T cells in alopecia areata. Once RNA had been extracted, it was reverse transcribed into cDNA to act as the sequencing template. Using immunoSEQ multiplex PCR, the repertoire was profiled, and TCRdb retains in-frame clones only, with some absent. The sample has 90,000 to 130,000 clones, none seen only once; the top ten hold around a fifth. The sample comprised lesional skin. The source of these receptors is a C3H/HeJ mouse with alopecia areata. MHC haplotype of the strain: H2-k.

This clone was counted a few times. Gene and germline names: mouse. The CDR3 is cut off 4 residues early in the read; its end comes from the germline J gene. The chain couples TRBV13-1 to TRBJ1-1, with 9 bases aligning to TRBD1. The CDR3 runs 14 residues. V shed 5 bases, J shed 4 bases, and the junction held 6 bases outside the gene matches. The germline gives CDR1 NSHNY, CDR2 SYGAGN. The CDR3 region is CASRAGTGSTEVFF. The part of the CDR3 DNA that was read is TGTGCCAGCAGGGCCGGGACAGGGTCCACA.

As regards this clone: Gene and germline names: mouse. Sequencing ends 4 residues short of the CDR3 end; the germline J gene provides the rest. This chain links TRBV13-3 with TRBJ2-7; 11 nucleotides align to TRBD1. CDR1 and CDR2 (germline): NNHDY, SYVADS. The V and J ends lost 5 bases and 2 bases, in that order; junction bases with no gene match: 3. The CDR3 is 14 residues long. CDR3 bases read: TGTGCCAGCAGGGCGGACAGGGGGCCCTAT. It specifies CASRADRGPY. The CDR3 reads in full as CASRADRGPYEQYF.

This clone has only a few counts. Gene and germline names: mouse. The read stops 4 residues short of the end of the CDR3; the missing end is completed from the germline J gene. The chain is built from TRBV1 and TRBJ1-2; D ambiguous. The CDR3 runs to 13 residues. The ends were cut back, 4 bases at V and 0 bases at J, with 6 bases in the middle. CDR1 is NSQYPW, CDR2 LRSPGD, per germline (reference sequence). The sequenced part of the CDR3 DNA is TGCACCTGCAGTGAGCAGTCAAACTCC. Translated: CTCSEQSNS. The whole CDR3 is CTCSEQSNSDYTF.

This clone came up many times. The germline and genes are mouse ones. The read is 4 residues too short to cover the CDR3 end, so that end is filled in from the germline J gene. The gene calls are TRBV13-3 and TRBJ1-2, with 7 bases identical to TRBD1. The CDR3 runs 14 residues. Germline-derived CDR1 and CDR2 are NNHDY and SYVADS. Trimming took 4 bases from V and 1 from J; bases not matched to a gene: 4. CDR3 amino acids: CASSSQGRNSDYTF. The part of the CDR3 DNA that was read is TGTGCCAGCAGTTCACAGGGGAGAAACTCC.

This clone occurred a few times. Gene and germline names: mouse. The read stops 4 residues short of the end of the CDR3; the missing end is completed from the germline J gene. The chain employs TRBV19 and TRBJ2-4, with 7 bases that match TRBD2. The CDR3 totals 15 residues. Germline assignment: CDR1 FNHDT and CDR2 SITEND (reference sequence). Trimming removed 4 bases from V and 0 bases from J; junction bases left unmatched: 5. CDR3 protein: CASSLDWLSQNTLYF. The CDR3 DNA, read in part, is TGTGCCAGCAGTCTGGACTGGCTAAGTCAAAAC.

To note about this clone: Gene labels here are mouse ones. The read ends 4 residues before the CDR3 terminus; that terminus is restored from the germline J gene. This sample includes further DNA sequences coding for the same CDR3. This chain links TRBV19 with TRBJ2-3, with 8 bases lining up with TRBD2. Germline values: CDR1 FNHDT, CDR2 SITEND (reference sequence). This CDR3 region has 15 residues. Trimming cost V 1 base and J 3 bases; bases outside gene matches: 4. This CDR3 reads CASSIPGGRAETLYF. The sequenced part of the CDR3 DNA is TGTGCCAGCAGTATACCGGGGGGGCGCGCAGAA. Variable domain in full (rest from reference TRBV19 and TRBJ2-3): GGIITQTPKFLIGQEGQKLTLKCQQNFNHDTMYWYRQDSGKGLRLIYYSITENDLQKGDLSEGYDASREKKSSFSLTVTSAQKNEMAVFLCASSIPGGRAETLYFGSGTRLTVL.

Details on this clone: The gene symbols are mouse symbols. The read terminates 4 residues ahead of where the CDR3 ends, so the germline J gene completes it. The rearrangement joins TRBV13-3 to TRBJ2-4; D perhaps matches TRBD2 (7 bases). CDR3 length: 16 residues. Germline V gives CDR1 NNHDY, CDR2 SYVADS. Trimming removed 2 bases from V and 2 bases from J, with 15 bases in between. CDR3 region: CASSEWGAGNQNTLYF. The CDR3 bases that were read are TGTGCCAGCAGTGAGTGGGGGGCAGGGAATCAAAAC.

This clone was picked up a small number of times. The germline and genes are mouse ones. The CDR3 extends 4 residues past the end of the read, so its final part is completed from the germline J gene. The chain uses TRBV19 and TRBJ2-3, with a possible D match to TRBD2 (6 bases). This CDR3 region has 13 residues. Germline CDR1 is FNHDT and CDR2 is SITEND (reference sequence). Trimming removed 4 bases at V and 4 bases at J, with 10 bases between. The CDR3 protein is CASSYDWSETLYF. CDR3 DNA (partial): TGTGCCAGCAGTTATGACTGGTCAGAA.

A remark on this clone: Gene names are mouse gene names. From the germline J gene comes the end of the CDR3, since the read stops 4 residues before it. The rearrangement links TRBV19 to TRBJ2-5; 10 positions agree with TRBD1. The germline V gene encodes CDR1 FNHDT and CDR2 SITEND (reference sequence). The CDR3 has 14 residues. The covered CDR3 bases are TGTGCCAGCAGTTTCCCGGGACAGGGGGAC. It translates to CASSFPGQGD. The complete CDR3 reads CASSFPGQGDTQYF.

For this clone: Here the gene names and germline are mouse. Read data end 4 residues before the CDR3 end; the end is taken from the germline J gene. The chain employs TRBV19 and TRBJ2-1; D is ambiguous. Trimming removed 3 bases at V and 1 base at J, with 8 bases between. CDR1 is FNHDT and CDR2 is SITEND in the germline V gene (reference sequence). The CDR3 length is 14 residues. The CDR3 bases that were read are TGTGCCAGCAGTAGAGCGCAGAACTATGCT. Residues: CASSRAQNYA. The complete CDR3 sequence is CASSRAQNYAEQFF.

Remarks on this clone: Any gene name here is a mouse gene name. The CDR3 sequence: CASSPRLSRDTQYF. The CDR3 bases that were read are TGTGCCAGCAGTCCCAGACTTTCTCGGGAC. This chain links TRBV13-3 with TRBJ2-5; unclear D gene. Read data end 4 residues before the CDR3 end; the end is taken from the germline J gene. Germline CDR1 reads NNHDY; CDR2 reads SYVADS. This CDR3 comprises 14 residues.

This clone was detected only a few times. All gene names here are mouse names. Read data end 4 residues before the CDR3 end; the end is taken from the germline J gene. The chain recombines TRBV1 with TRBJ1-4; TRBD1 matches 8 bases. This CDR3 is 16 amino acids long. Per the germline V gene, CDR1 is NSQYPW and CDR2 is LRSPGD (reference sequence). The J segment lost 3 bases and the V segment lost 0 bases, leaving 3 bases of the junction unmatched. This CDR3 reads CTCSAENRGTNERLFF. Incomplete CDR3 DNA: TGCACCTGCAGTGCAGAAAACAGGGGGACCAACGAA.

This clone has only a few counts. Here the gene names and germline are mouse. The read ends 4 residues before the CDR3 terminus; that terminus is restored from the germline J gene. The chain is built from TRBV13-3 and TRBJ2-1, with 14 nucleotides matching TRBD2. The germline CDR1 and CDR2 sequences are NNHDY and SYVADS. J was trimmed by 4 bases and V by 5 bases; bases with no gene match: 8. The CDR3 has 17 amino acids. Here the CDR3 reads CASSSGLGGLGYAEQFF. CDR3 bases read: TGTGCCAGCAGCTCGGGACTGGGGGGGCTGGGGTATGCT.

This clone was seen ten or more times. Each gene name is a mouse one. The read ends 4 residues early relative to the CDR3; the germline J gene fills the gap. The chain combines TRBV1 with TRBJ2-3, with TRBD2 as a possible D gene (5 bases). V was trimmed by 0 bases and J by 0 bases, leaving 10 bases between them. Germline V gene sequence: CDR1 NSQYPW, CDR2 LRSPGD (reference sequence). The CDR3 is made up of 16 amino acids. Partial CDR3 DNA: TGCACCTGCAGTGCAGATAAGCTGGGTAGTGCAGAA. It specifies CTCSADKLGSAE. In full, the CDR3 reads CTCSADKLGSAETLYF.

The table lists this clone with a few counts. DNA and listed protein disagree at residue 13, so the protein shown here was translated from the DNA. The gene names here belong to mouse. From the germline J gene comes the end of the CDR3, since the read stops 3 residues before it. The chain couples TRBV5 to TRBJ1-6; D remains unclear. TRBJ1-6 carries the ORF label, with uncertain function. This CDR3 has 16 amino acids. Germline CDR1 reads LGHNA; CDR2 reads YNLKQL (reference sequence). V shed 3 bases and J shed 0 bases, with 9 bases lying between them. The CDR3: CASSQAELSYNSPLYF. The CDR3 bases that were read are TGTGCCAGCAGCCAGGCCGAACTTTCCTATAATTCGCCC.

In regard to this clone: Genes and germline are mouse. The missing CDR3 end, 4 residues past where the read stops, is filled in from the germline J gene. V and J are TRBV31 and TRBJ2-7; D gene unclear. From germline, CDR1 is GKSSPN and CDR2 SITVG. This CDR3 region has 10 residues. The sequenced part of the CDR3 DNA is TGTGCCTGGAACACCAAT. Residues: CAWNTN. The whole CDR3 reads CAWNTNEQYF. Supplemented by reference TRBV31 and TRBJ2-7, the full variable domain reads AQTIHQWPVAEIKAVGSPLSLGCTIKGKSSPNLYWYWQATGGTLQQLFYSITVGQVESVVQLNLSASRPKDDQFILSTEKLLLSHSGFYLCAWNTNEQYFGPGTRLTVL.